One sample yielded the 32 T cell receptor beta chains listed below, sequenced in a study of blood T cells in healthy people across ages. It was with a sample-barcoded 5' primer and a J-beta primer mix that a second PCR of roughly 7 to 12 cycles was run. TCRdb recomputed calls from the 5' RACE reads with MiXCR, one row per CDR3 protein. The sample contains roughly 2 million distinct CDR3 sequences, 49% of which appear only once. Source material: blood. The receptors derive from a woman aged 40-49 years in good health.

This clonotype has just one count. V is TRBV6-1 and J is TRBJ2-3; D may be TRBD1 (7 bases). CDR3 length: 14 amino acids. Trimming cost V 8 bases and J 0 bases, with 12 bases left between them. CDR1 MNHNS and CDR2 SASEGT come from the germline V gene. The CDR3 nucleotides are TGTGCCAGCGGAGGGGGCGTGAGCACAGATACGCAGTATTTT. This sequence encodes CASGGGVSTDTQYF.

This clonotype was observed once. CDR3 in DNA: TGTGCCATCAGTGAGGAAAGAACCGGGGAGCTGTTTTTT. Encoded protein: CAISEERTGELFF. The chain is built from TRBV10-3 and TRBJ2-2; D ambiguous. Germline V gene data show CDR1 as ENHRY and CDR2 as SYGVKD. The CDR3 has 13 amino acids. V lost 2 bases, J lost 5 bases, and 6 bases lay in between.

The V gene is TRBV27, the J gene TRBJ2-7, with 7 bases matching TRBD1. The end of the DNA is better explained by TRBJ2-5, so the J call may be wrong. Germline values: CDR1 MNHEY, CDR2 SMNVEV (reference sequence). The CDR3 length is 17 residues. The CDR3 region is CASSSLSPGQPKETQYF. The CDR3 region has the DNA TGTGCCAGCAGTTCTCTTTCTCCGGGACAGCCAAAAGAGACCCAGTACTTC.

This clonotype has just a few counts. The chain recombines TRBV7-2 with TRBJ1-2; 7 bases map to TRBD1. The trim removed 2 bases at V and 2 bases at J, leaving 5 bases unmatched. Germline-derived CDR1 and CDR2 are SGHTA and FQGNSA. CDR3 length: 15 amino acids. CDR3 sequence: CASSLQGVLNYGYTF. The CDR3 DNA is TGTGCCAGCAGCTTACAGGGGGTTTTAAACTATGGCTACACCTTC.

The V and J genes are TRBV6-6 and TRBJ1-5; D is possibly TRBD1 (6 bases). Germline V gene lookup returns CDR1 MNHNY and CDR2 SVGAGI (reference sequence). The V and J ends lost 11 bases and 1 base respectively, with 21 bases between them. CDR3 length: 16 amino acids. The CDR3 sequence is CASQGPQVLSNQPQHF. CDR3 coding DNA: TGTGCCTCCCAGGGGCCACAGGTACTAAGCAATCAGCCCCAGCATTTT.

This clonotype was counted between two and nine times. This chain connects TRBV5-1 to TRBJ2-7; 12 bases are shared with TRBD2. Germline V gives CDR1 SGHRS, CDR2 YFSETQ. Losses at the gene ends were 8 bases for V and 0 bases for J; bases not matched to a gene: 9. This CDR3 has 16 amino acids. CDR3 in amino acids: CASKTSGGPNSYEQYF. The CDR3 nucleotides are TGCGCCAGTAAGACTAGCGGGGGCCCAAACTCCTACGAGCAGTACTTC.

This clonotype was counted between two and nine times. The rearrangement joins TRBV29-1 to TRBJ1-5, with 7 bases fitting TRBD1. Germline V gene data show CDR1 as SQVTM and CDR2 as ANQGSEA. After removal of 4 bases from V and 6 bases from J, the junction contained 6 bases not matched to a gene. There are 13 residues in the CDR3. CDR3 in DNA: TGCAGCGTTGTGACAGGGCAGGGTCAGCCCCAGCATTTT. It specifies CSVVTGQGQPQHF.

This clonotype occurred a few times. The chain combines TRBV3-1 with TRBJ2-7; D is perhaps TRBD1 (6 bases). The CDR3 contains 13 residues. The germline V and J ends were trimmed by 2 bases and 7 bases, with 12 bases remaining between them. Germline V gives CDR1 LGHDT, CDR2 YNNKEL (reference sequence). The CDR3 protein is CASSQRTDGEQYF. As DNA, the CDR3 is TGTGCCAGCAGCCAACGGACAGACGGGGAGCAGTACTTC.

The chain carries TRBV9 and TRBJ2-1; 9 bases are a match to TRBD1. The germline V gene encodes CDR1 SGDLS and CDR2 YYNGEE. The CDR3 consists of 16 residues. V lost 0 bases to trimming and J lost 2 bases; unmatched junction nucleotides: 3. The CDR3 DNA is TGTGCCAGCAGCGTAGTCTGGACAGGGGCCTACAATGAGCAGTTCTTC. Amino acid sequence: CASSVVWTGAYNEQFF.

The rearrangement joins TRBV10-1 to TRBJ2-5; D is perhaps TRBD1 (6 bases). TRBJ2-7 explains the end of the DNA better; the J call may be wrong. Germline assignment: CDR1 WNHNN and CDR2 SYGVQD (reference sequence). The length of the CDR3 is 14 residues. DNA of the CDR3: TGCGCCAGCAGTGCTTGGGACACGAGGGGCGAGCAGTACTTC. Translated, it gives CASSAWDTRGEQYF.

The chain uses TRBV4-2 and TRBJ1-4; TRBD1 matches 7 bases. V trimming: 0 bases; J trimming: 11 bases; junction bases outside the gene matches: 12. The V gene's germline CDR1 is LGHNA and CDR2 YNFKEQ. The CDR3 is 16 amino acids. CDR3 sequence: CASSQDLRDSRKKLFF. In DNA, the CDR3 is TGTGCCAGCAGCCAAGATTTGAGGGACAGCCGAAAGAAACTGTTTTTT.

The chain carries TRBV2 and TRBJ1-4; TRBD1 matches at 11 bases. Germline V gene sequence: CDR1 SNHLY, CDR2 FYNNEI. CDR3 size: 15 residues. The V segment lost 6 bases and the J segment 8 bases; nucleotides outside the gene matches: 8. The CDR3 DNA reads as TGTGCCAGCAGCCCAACCGGGACAGGGGGAGAAAAACTGTTTTTT. It is translated as CASSPTGTGGEKLFF.

The chain recombines TRBV7-8 with TRBJ1-2; D might be TRBD1 (6 bases). The CDR3 runs 15 residues. Germline loops: CDR1 SGHVS, CDR2 FQNEAQ. The V end lost 5 bases, the J end lost 2 bases, and 15 bases lay between the germline ends. The CDR3 sequence: CASSEAGGGNYGYTF. The CDR3 DNA reads TGTGCCAGCAGCGAGGCGGGGGGGGGCAACTATGGCTACACCTTC.

This clonotype has a single count. A read error may produce the germline difference seen at one junction end. V gene TRBV6-5 combines with J gene TRBJ2-5; 7 bases match TRBD1. CDR3 length: 13 amino acids. From germline, CDR1 is MNHEY and CDR2 SVGAGI. The CDR3 region is CAAEGGARGTQYF. CDR3 bases: TGCGCCGCAGAAGGGGGCGCGAGGGGGACCCAGTACTTC.

This clonotype was counted many times. The V call is TRBV7-2, the J call TRBJ2-6, with D unclear. This CDR3 is built from 15 residues. The germline V gene has CDR1 SGHTA and CDR2 FQGNSA. V was clipped by 5 bases and J by 0 bases, with 8 bases between them. CDR3 amino acids: CASSTGNSGANVLTF. Written as DNA, the CDR3 is TGTGCCAGCAGCACCGGCAACTCTGGGGCCAACGTCCTGACTTTC.

The chain links TRBV6-2 or TRBV6-3 to TRBJ2-1; D is uncertain. Trimming removed 7 bases from V and 5 bases from J, with 9 bases in between. The CDR3 has 12 amino acids. From germline, CDR1 is MNHEY and CDR2 SVGEGT. This chain's CDR3 is CASMRSNNEQFF. The DNA of the CDR3 is TGTGCCAGCATGAGGTCAAACAATGAGCAGTTCTTC.

In DNA, the CDR3 is TGTGCCAGCAGCGGGGGGGGACAGTACCAAGAGACCCAGTACTTC. This gives the protein CASSGGGQYQETQYF. This sequence joins TRBV9 and TRBJ2-5, with D perhaps given as TRBD1 or TRBD2 (7 bases each). Germline CDR1 SGDLS, CDR2 YYNGEE. V was trimmed by 3 bases and J by 0 bases, leaving 12 bases between them. This CDR3 region has 15 residues.

This clonotype was counted many times. The V gene is TRBV5-6, the J gene TRBJ2-7; no clear D gene. Looked up from germline, CDR1 is SGHDT and CDR2 is YYEEEE. V dropped 3 bases and J dropped 2 bases, with 18 bases sitting between them. The CDR3 contains 16 residues. CDR3 loop: CASSWGTPSGAYEQYF. CDR3 DNA: TGTGCCAGCAGCTGGGGTACTCCATCCGGAGCCTACGAGCAGTACTTC.

V and J are TRBV3-1 and TRBJ2-4, with D perhaps TRBD2 (7 bases). Judging by the DNA end, TRBJ2-7 fits better; the J call may be wrong. The CDR3 runs to 13 residues. CDR1 is LGHDT, CDR2 YNNKEL, per germline (reference sequence). The CDR3 sequence: CASSQGGGAEQYF. The DNA of the CDR3 is TGTGCCAGCAGCCAAGGAGGGGGGGCCGAGCAGTACTTC.

V is TRBV6-5 and J is TRBJ1-2; D gene uncertain. Trimming removed 3 bases from V and 4 bases from J, with 18 bases in between. Per germline, CDR1 MNHEY and CDR2 SVGAGI. This CDR3 has 16 residues. In nucleotides, the CDR3 is TGTGCCAGCAGTTATCAAAGTCCCCTTCTTGGCTATGGCTACACCTTC. This sequence encodes CASSYQSPLLGYGYTF.

This clonotype has only a few counts. The chain uses TRBV20-1 and TRBJ2-1, with 7 bases matching TRBD1. The trim removed 5 bases at V and 2 bases at J, leaving 3 bases unmatched. The CDR3 totals 13 residues. Germline CDR1 reads DFQATT; CDR2 reads SNEGSKA (reference sequence). CDR3 sequence reads: CSALQGAYNEQFF. The CDR3 DNA reads TGCAGTGCTCTGCAGGGGGCCTACAATGAGCAGTTCTTC.

The chain uses TRBV7-2 and TRBJ2-3; 8 nucleotides match TRBD2. Germline assignment: CDR1 SGHTA and CDR2 FQGNSA. The CDR3 is 17 residues long. The V gene end was trimmed by 5 bases and the J gene end by 4 bases; junction bases not matched to a gene: 14. The CDR3 region has the DNA TGTGCCAGCAGCCTCGGGAGGGGCGGGGGTGGCGCAGATACGCAGTATTTT. Its protein product is CASSLGRGGGGADTQYF.

Points on this clonotype: Germline is not matched at one junction end, which may reflect a read error. This chain connects TRBV12-3 or TRBV12-4 to TRBJ2-3, with TRBD2 identical over 12 bases. The CDR3 covers 17 residues. The CDR3 here is CAGSLVGLAGGPGTQYF. The CDR3 DNA sequence: TGTGCCGGCAGTTTAGTCGGCCTAGCGGGGGGGCCAGGTACGCAGTATTTT.

The V and J genes are TRBV6-2 or TRBV6-3 and TRBJ1-2, with D unclear. Germline V gene data show CDR1 as MNHEY and CDR2 as SVGEGT. The V and J ends lost 2 bases and 5 bases respectively, with 12 bases between them. This CDR3 has 14 residues. The DNA of the CDR3 is TGTGCCAGCAGTTACGATCCGGCCGGATATGGCTACACCTTC. It is translated as CASSYDPAGYGYTF.

This chain joins TRBV24-1 and TRBJ2-3; weak D call: TRBD2 (5 bases). The CDR3 extends over 16 amino acids. Per the germline V gene, CDR1 is KGHDR and CDR2 is SFDVKD. V lost 4 bases to trimming and J lost 0 bases, with 13 bases between them. The CDR3 bases are TGTGCCACCAGTGACCCACACGAGGGTAGCACAGATACGCAGTATTTT. Translation gives CATSDPHEGSTDTQYF.

This clonotype was seen only a few times. The chain has TRBV6-6 and TRBJ2-7, with unresolved D. The CDR3 totals 15 residues. With 1 base removed from V and 2 bases from J, the gap between germline ends came to 12 bases. CDR1 and CDR2 from the germline V gene are MNHNY and SVGAGI (reference sequence). The CDR3 DNA reads as TGTGCCAGCAGTTACTGGGGTTCAAAGACCTACGAGCAGTACTTC. Amino acid sequence: CASSYWGSKTYEQYF.

This clonotype was found a few times. The CDR3 coding sequence is TGTGCCAGCAGCTTAAGTCAGCGGGGGGCTCTAGAGACCCAGTACTTC. Translating gives CASSLSQRGALETQYF. The chain joins TRBV13 to TRBJ2-5; 9 bases align to TRBD2. Germline V lookup: CDR1 PRHDT, CDR2 FYEKMQ (reference sequence). V lost 2 bases and J lost 4; bases outside the gene matches: 8. CDR3 length equals 16 residues.

The J gene is TRBJ2-5, the V gene TRBV6-2 or TRBV6-3; the D gene is possibly TRBD1 (5 bases). The J call is uncertain, as TRBJ2-7 better fits the DNA end. The CDR3 spans 13 residues. The germline CDR1 and CDR2 sequences are MNHEY and SVGEGT. CDR3: CASSTTTEAEQYF. CDR3 nucleotide sequence: TGTGCCAGCAGTACGACGACAGAAGCCGAGCAGTACTTC.

The chain recombines TRBV14 with TRBJ1-2, with TRBD1 identical over 7 bases. Germline assignment: CDR1 SGHDN and CDR2 FVKESK. CDR3 size: 14 residues. Trimming removed 4 bases from V and 4 bases from J; junction bases left unmatched: 6. The CDR3 sequence: CASSPGQVGYGYTF. CDR3 DNA sequence: TGTGCCAGCAGCCCCGGACAGGTCGGCTATGGCTACACCTTC.

The chain joins TRBV4-1 to TRBJ2-3; D is perhaps TRBD2 (6 bases). The CDR3 extends over 16 amino acids. Germline CDR1 and CDR2: MGHRA and YSYEKL. Trimming left V 3 bases short and J 4 bases short, with 17 bases between. The CDR3 DNA sequence: TGCGCCAGCAGCCATGATACGGGGACTGGGGCAGATACGCAGTATTTT. It is translated as CASSHDTGTGADTQYF.

There are a few counts of this clonotype. J is TRBJ2-4 and V is TRBV7-3, with unresolved D. Matching the DNA end better, TRBJ2-7 makes the J call doubtful. The germline CDR1 and CDR2 sequences are SGHTA and FQGTGA. The CDR3 runs 12 residues. Here the CDR3 reads CASSLFQNEQYF. CDR3 nucleotide sequence: TGTGCCAGCAGCTTATTTCAGAACGAGCAGTACTTC.

This clonotype came up a few times. The CDR3 DNA sequence: TGTGCCAGCAGTTTCCCGGAATATAACTATGGCTACACCTTC. It codes for CASSFPEYNYGYTF. The rearrangement uses TRBV12-3 or TRBV12-4 and TRBJ1-2, with D unclear. The germline V and J ends were trimmed by 3 bases and 1 base, with 9 bases remaining between them. The CDR3 totals 14 residues.